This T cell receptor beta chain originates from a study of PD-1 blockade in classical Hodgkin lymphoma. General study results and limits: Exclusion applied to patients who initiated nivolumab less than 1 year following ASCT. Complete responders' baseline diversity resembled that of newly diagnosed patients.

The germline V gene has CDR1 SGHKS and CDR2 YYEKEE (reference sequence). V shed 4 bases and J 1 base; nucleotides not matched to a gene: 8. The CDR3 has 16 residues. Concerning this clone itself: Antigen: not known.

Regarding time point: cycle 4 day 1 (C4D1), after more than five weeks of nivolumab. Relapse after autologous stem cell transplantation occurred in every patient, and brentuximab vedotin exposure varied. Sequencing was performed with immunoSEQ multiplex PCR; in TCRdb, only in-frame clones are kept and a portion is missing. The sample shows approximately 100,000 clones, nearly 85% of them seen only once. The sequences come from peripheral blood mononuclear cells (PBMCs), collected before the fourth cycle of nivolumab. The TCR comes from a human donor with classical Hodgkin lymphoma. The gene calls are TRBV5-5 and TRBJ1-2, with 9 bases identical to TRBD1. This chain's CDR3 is CASSPFVTGGNYGYTF. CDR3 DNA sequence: TGTGCCAGCAGCCCTTTCGTGACAGGGGGTAACTATGGCTACACCTTC.